This record concerns one T cell receptor beta chain sequence. Its antigen is not known. The entry originates in a study of cytomegalovirus exposure and HLA in healthy donors. This CDR3 is built from 18 residues. Germline values: CDR1 SGDLS, CDR2 YYNGEE. J lost 2 bases, V lost 3 bases, and 15 bases had no gene match. The study's findings and limits: Several top significant clusters appeared, in a later analysis, to be linked to common viral pathogens.

The PCR had 60 Vbeta and 13 Jbeta primers. The table came from immunoSEQ multiplex PCR; TCRdb's copy has only in-frame clones and leaves some out. Of 150,000 to 200,000 clones listed, roughly nine tenths are singletons. The sample comprised PBMCs. V usage is TRBV9 and J usage is TRBJ2-3; 7 bases align to TRBD2. The sequence was collected from a girl younger than two in good health and CMV-seronegative. As DNA, the CDR3 is TGTGCCAGCAGCGGTAATTTTGATAGCGGGCGCCACACAGATACGCAGTATTTT. The encoded protein is CASSGNFDSGRHTDTQYF.